One sample yielded the 31 T cell receptor beta chains listed below, sequenced in a study of T cells in Graves' hyperthyroidism and ophthalmopathy. RNA transcripts were the template for amplifying TCR beta CDR3 regions. HTBI primers were used for first-round RT-PCR of the TCR CDR3. A single record per CDR3 protein comes from TCRdb applying MiXCR to the multiplex PCR reads. Counted here are about 300,000 distinct CDR3 sequences, roughly 19% occurring once; the ten biggest clones make up about 40%. Material: blood. These receptors were collected from a middle-aged man with Graves' ophthalmopathy.

This clonotype occurred a few times. V and J are TRBV12-3 or TRBV12-4 and TRBJ2-7, with 9 nucleotides matching TRBD2. After removal of 6 bases from V and 5 bases from J, the junction contained 11 bases not matched to a gene. The CDR3 is 15 amino acids. Written as DNA, the CDR3 is TGTGCCAGCAGGAGGTCTTCGGGACTAGCCCACGAGCAGTACTTC. This gives the protein CASRRSSGLAHEQYF.

The chain has TRBV5-1 and TRBJ2-4; 9 bases map to TRBD2. Germline V lookup: CDR1 SGHRS, CDR2 YFSETQ. Trimming at V came to 3 bases and at J to 0 bases, leaving 4 bases not matched to a gene. The CDR3 is 16 residues long. CDR3 coding DNA: TGCGCCAGCAGCTACGGAGCGGGAGGAGCCAAAAACATTCAGTACTTC. As protein: CASSYGAGGAKNIQYF.

The V and J genes are TRBV20-1 and TRBJ2-3, with D perhaps being TRBD1 or TRBD2 (5 bases each). There are 13 residues in the CDR3. V was pared by 6 bases and J by 0 bases, with 10 bases between. Germline CDR1 DFQATT, CDR2 SNEGSKA (reference sequence). This chain's CDR3 is CSANWDSTDTQYF. In nucleotides, the CDR3 is TGCAGTGCCAACTGGGACAGCACAGATACGCAGTATTTT.

The chain is built from TRBV9 and TRBJ2-1; 7 nucleotides agree with TRBD2. Germline loops: CDR1 SGDLS, CDR2 YYNGEE. Unmatched junction bases numbered 14, after V lost 4 bases and J lost 7 bases. The CDR3 runs to 16 residues. CDR3 in amino acids: CASSPQRGGSSNEQFF. CDR3 sequence (DNA): TGTGCCAGCAGCCCCCAAAGGGGCGGGAGTAGTAATGAGCAGTTCTTC.

V gene TRBV19 combines with J gene TRBJ2-7; D remains ambiguous. CDR1 and CDR2 from the germline V gene are LNHDA and SQIVND (reference sequence). Trimming took off 5 bases at V and 9 bases at J, with 11 bases between the two ends. The CDR3 is 11 residues long. The CDR3 region is CASSYGVRQYF. The DNA for the CDR3 is TGTGCCAGTAGTTACGGCGTACGGCAGTACTTC.

This clonotype was seen only a few times. The chain is built from TRBV7-9 and TRBJ1-1; D is unresolved. V lost 4 bases, J lost 1 base, and 7 bases lay in between. The CDR3 spans 13 residues. Germline V gene sequence: CDR1 SEHNR, CDR2 FQNEAQ (reference sequence). For the CDR3, the DNA is TGTGCCAGCAGCTGGACTTCGAACACTGAAGCTTTCTTT. As protein: CASSWTSNTEAFF. Looking up the rest from reference TRBV7-9 and TRBJ1-1 gives the full variable domain: DTGVSQNPRHKITKRGQNVTFRCDPISEHNRLYWYRQTLGQGPEFLTYFQNEAQLEKSRLLSDRFSAERPKGSFSTLEIQRTEQGDSAMYLCASSWTSNTEAFFGQGTRLTVV.

In its sample, this clonotype was seen many times. The V and J genes are TRBV6-5 and TRBJ2-1; 14 bases are a match to TRBD2. The CDR3 consists of 16 residues. Germline lookup yields CDR1 MNHEY and CDR2 SVGAGI. Losses at the gene ends were 2 bases for V and 13 bases for J; bases not matched to a gene: 10. This chain's CDR3 is CASSYTVTSGRGSQFF. For the CDR3, the DNA is TGTGCCAGCAGTTACACAGTGACTAGCGGGAGGGGAAGTCAGTTCTTC.

This clonotype came up many times. The chain combines TRBV3-1 with TRBJ2-3, with 7 bases aligning to TRBD1. This CDR3 is 15 amino acids long. Trimming removed 4 bases from V and 0 bases from J; junction bases left unmatched: 4. Germline V CDR1 and CDR2: LGHDT, YNNKEL (reference sequence). CDR3 in amino acids: CASSPHRGSTDTQYF. The CDR3 nucleotides read TGTGCCAGCAGCCCGCACAGGGGTAGCACAGATACGCAGTATTTT.

The J gene is TRBJ2-6, the V gene TRBV19; D gene ambiguous. There are 16 residues in the CDR3. CDR1 is LNHDA and CDR2 is SQIVND in the germline V gene (reference sequence). Trimming shortened V by 0 bases and J by 1 base, and 7 bases separated the two germline ends. The CDR3 reads CASSIDAGSGANVLTF. CDR3 DNA: TGTGCCAGTAGTATAGATGCCGGGTCTGGGGCCAACGTCCTGACTTTC.

Details on this clonotype: Just one base apart from a much larger clone, this may be a read error. The gene calls are TRBV27 and TRBJ2-1; a possible D gene is TRBD2 (5 bases). The CDR3 sequence is 15 residues long. Germline loops: CDR1 MNHEY, CDR2 SMNVEV (reference sequence). V was pared by 2 bases and J by 7 bases, with 15 bases between. In DNA form, the CDR3 reads TGTGCCAGCAGTTTACTCGGGAAGAGACTTAATGAGCAGTTCTTC. As protein: CASSLLGKRLNEQFF.

This clonotype was found a few times. Given a much more abundant clone one base away, this may be a read error. The CDR3 nucleotides are TGTGCCAGCAGCCACAGACAGGGGAGGAACACTGAAACTTTCTTT. Its translation: CASSHRQGRNTETFF. The chain couples TRBV12-3 or TRBV12-4 to TRBJ1-1, with 8 bases that match TRBD1. There are 15 residues in the CDR3.

The chain is built from TRBV14 and TRBJ2-3; no definite D call. V dropped 1 base and J dropped 5 bases, with 16 bases sitting between them. The germline gives CDR1 SGHDN, CDR2 FVKESK. The CDR3 covers 16 residues. CDR3 protein: CASSQVLGQLRDTQYF. CDR3 DNA: TGTGCCAGCAGCCAAGTCCTAGGTCAATTAAGAGATACGCAGTATTTT.

This clonotype was seen at least ten times. The V gene is TRBV18, the J gene TRBJ2-5, with D unclear. V was clipped by 3 bases and J by 5 bases, with 10 bases between them. This CDR3 has 13 residues. The V gene's germline CDR1 is KGHSH and CDR2 LQKENI. In DNA, the CDR3 is TGTGCCAGCTCACCCGGACCCTCGGAGACCCAGTACTTC. It is translated as CASSPGPSETQYF. The whole variable domain, remainder taken from reference TRBV18 and TRBJ2-5, is NAGVMQNPRHLVRRRGQEARLRCSPMKGHSHVYWYRQLPEEGLKFMVYLQKENIIDESGMPKERFSAEFPKEGPSILRIQQVVRGDSAAYFCASSPGPSETQYFGPGTRLLVL.

This clonotype was seen a handful of times. This sequence joins TRBV30 and TRBJ1-5; 9 nucleotides agree with TRBD1. Germline CDR1 and CDR2: GTSNPN and SVGIG (reference sequence). This CDR3 comprises 14 residues. The J segment lost 7 bases and the V segment lost 0 bases, leaving 4 bases of the junction unmatched. In nucleotides, the CDR3 is TGTGCCTGGAGTGTAACAGGGGGCTGGCAGCCCCAGCATTTT. Amino acids: CAWSVTGGWQPQHF. Using reference TRBV30 and TRBJ1-5 for the parts outside the CDR3, the full variable domain is SQTIHQWPATLVQPVGSPLSLECTVEGTSNPNLYWYRQAAGRGLQLLFYSVGIGQISSEVPQNLSASRPQDRQFILSSKKLLLSDSGFYLCAWSVTGGWQPQHFGDGTRLSIL.

The chain's CDR3 is CASSYSSTGGRTEAFF. CDR3 DNA: TGTGCCAGCAGTTACTCGAGTACAGGGGGGAGGACTGAAGCTTTCTTT. The chain uses TRBV6-5 and TRBJ1-1; 8 positions agree with TRBD1. Per germline, CDR1 MNHEY and CDR2 SVGAGI. This CDR3 has 16 amino acids. V was pared by 0 bases and J by 5 bases, with 8 bases of the junction left unmatched.

This clonotype was observed many times. V usage is TRBV7-3 and J usage is TRBJ2-1; 9 nucleotides line up with TRBD1. Germline V CDR1 and CDR2: SGHTA, FQGTGA. CDR3 size: 14 residues. V lost 6 bases to trimming and J lost 7 bases; unmatched junction nucleotides: 7. The CDR3 region has the DNA TGTGCCAGCAGTTCTTCCGGGACAGGGAATGAGCAGTTCTTC. Translating gives CASSSSGTGNEQFF.

About this clonotype: The junction does not match germline at one end; this may be a read error. J is TRBJ2-7 and V is TRBV7-9; 8 bases line up with TRBD2. CDR1 and CDR2 from the germline V gene are SEHNR and FQNEAQ (reference sequence). The CDR3 contains 13 residues. In DNA, the CDR3 is TGTGCCAGCAGTTTAGCGGGACCCGACGAGCAGTACTTC. Its translation is CASSLAGPDEQYF.

This clonotype was counted a few times. The chain recombines TRBV9 with TRBJ2-7; 11 bases line up with TRBD1. CDR3 length equals 15 residues. Germline assignment: CDR1 SGDLS and CDR2 YYNGEE. Unmatched junction bases numbered 9, after V lost 3 bases and J lost 7 bases. In nucleotides, the CDR3 is TGTGCCAGCAGCGCCCCGGGACAGGGGGGTTCGGAGCAGTACTTC. As protein: CASSAPGQGGSEQYF. Full variable domain (remainder filled in from reference TRBV9 and TRBJ2-7): DSGVTQTPKHLITATGQRVTLRCSPRSGDLSVYWYQQSLDQGLQFLIQYYNGEERAKGNILERFSAQQFPDLHSELNLSSLELGDSALYFCASSAPGQGGSEQYFGPGTRLTVT.

This clonotype was detected only a few times. The chain links TRBV9 to TRBJ2-1; TRBD2 might be the D (5 bases). Germline lookup yields CDR1 SGDLS and CDR2 YYNGEE. This CDR3 comprises 15 residues. The V and J ends lost 2 bases and 5 bases respectively, with 14 bases between them. The CDR3 DNA follows: TGTGCCAGCAGCGTCAATCGGGATGTGGACAATGAGCAGTTCTTC. Residues: CASSVNRDVDNEQFF.

This chain links TRBV7-2 with TRBJ2-2; no reliable D call. Germline values: CDR1 SGHTA, CDR2 FQGNSA. V was clipped by 5 bases and J by 3 bases, with 10 bases between them. This CDR3 is 14 amino acids long. The DNA of the CDR3 is TGTGCCAGCAGCCCTCAAAGTTACACCGGGGAGCTGTTTTTT. This codes for CASSPQSYTGELFF.

Here the CDR3 DNA reads TGCAGCGTTGACAGCGGCCAGAGCATAAAAAACTATGGCTACACCTTC. Its translation is CSVDSGQSIKNYGYTF. The V gene is TRBV29-1, the J gene TRBJ1-2; D unresolved. The CDR3 extends over 16 amino acids. Germline V lookup: CDR1 SQVTM, CDR2 ANQGSEA. Deletions cut 3 bases from V and 2 bases from J, with 19 bases between.

This clonotype was seen a few times. The CDR3 DNA reads TGCGCCAGCAGCCAAGAACAGGGGGGAGTCCCTGAAGCTTTCTTT. It codes for CASSQEQGGVPEAFF. The chain joins TRBV4-1 to TRBJ1-1, with TRBD1 matching over 8 bases. Germline CDR1 reads MGHRA; CDR2 reads YSYEKL. J gave up 6 bases and V 0 bases, and 6 bases lay outside the gene matches. The CDR3 is 15 amino acids.

A remark on this clonotype: This may arise from a read error, as a much more abundant clone is one base away. V and J are TRBV5-1 and TRBJ2-7; D unclear. The CDR3 has 12 amino acids. Germline-derived CDR1 and CDR2 are SGHRS and YFSETQ. CDR3 sequence (DNA): TGCGCCGGCAGCTACGACGGATACGAGCAGTACTTC. Its protein is CAGSYDGYEQYF. The whole variable domain, filled in from reference TRBV5-1 and TRBJ2-7, reads KAGVTQTPRYLIKTRGQQVTLSCSPISGHRSVSWYQQTPGQGLQFLFEYFSETQRNKGNFPGRFSGRQFSNSRSEMNVSTLELGDSALYLCAGSYDGYEQYFGPGTRLTVT.

In its sample, this clonotype was seen many times. The chain links TRBV30 to TRBJ2-7; 8 bases map to TRBD1. Germline CDR1 GTSNPN, CDR2 SVGIG (reference sequence). CDR3 size: 11 residues. Germline trimming cut 7 bases from V and 7 bases from J; bases unmatched to any gene: 6. CDR3 DNA sequence: TGTGCCTCCGGACAGGGTCGGGAGCAGTACTTC. This codes for CASGQGREQYF. The full variable domain, with the rest looked up from reference TRBV30 and TRBJ2-7, is SQTIHQWPATLVQPVGSPLSLECTVEGTSNPNLYWYRQAAGRGLQLLFYSVGIGQISSEVPQNLSASRPQDRQFILSSKKLLLSDSGFYLCASGQGREQYFGPGTRLTVT.

In its sample, this clonotype was seen many times. The chain links TRBV28 to TRBJ1-1; D may be TRBD1 (5 bases). Looked up from germline, CDR1 is MDHEN and CDR2 is SYDVKM. The CDR3 extends over 14 amino acids. Trimming left V 4 bases short and J 4 bases short, with 13 bases between. The CDR3 nucleotides are TGTGCCAGCAGTTCTACAGGTTTGGTCACTGAAGCTTTCTTT. Translation gives CASSSTGLVTEAFF.

This clonotype was picked up a small number of times. The rearrangement joins TRBV7-3 to TRBJ2-2; 7 nucleotides align to TRBD2. The ends lost 5 bases at V and 2 bases at J; junction bases unmatched: 8. The CDR3 spans 16 residues. Germline CDR1 and CDR2: SGHTA and FQGTGA. The CDR3 DNA reads TGTGCCAGCAGCGACCACCGGGACTATAACACCGGGGAGCTGTTTTTT. As protein: CASSDHRDYNTGELFF.

The chain employs TRBV5-1 and TRBJ1-4, with 9 bases fitting TRBD1. The trim removed 4 bases at V and 7 bases at J, leaving 5 bases unmatched. The CDR3 is 14 amino acids. CDR1 is SGHRS, CDR2 YFSETQ, per germline. DNA of the CDR3: TGCGCCAGCAGCCTGGACAGGGGAGGTGAAAAACTGTTTTTT. It specifies CASSLDRGGEKLFF.

There are a few counts of this clonotype. The V and J genes are TRBV28 and TRBJ2-1, with D maybe TRBD2 (6 bases). Germline CDR1 and CDR2: MDHEN and SYDVKM. V shed 4 bases and J shed 7 bases, with 17 bases lying between them. The CDR3 covers 15 residues. The CDR3 sequence is CASSYPAAAGNEQFF. The CDR3 DNA reads TGTGCCAGCAGTTATCCCGCGGCGGCGGGGAATGAGCAGTTCTTC.

This chain links TRBV27 with TRBJ1-5, with no clear D. Per germline, CDR1 MNHEY and CDR2 SMNVEV (reference sequence). Trimming left V 6 bases short and J 2 bases short, with 11 bases between. This CDR3 spans 14 amino acids. DNA of the CDR3: TGTGCCAGCAGGAAGACCGGGGGCAATCAGCCCCAGCATTTT. Translation: CASRKTGGNQPQHF.

This clonotype was picked up a small number of times. The chain recombines TRBV27 with TRBJ2-7; maybe TRBD2 (6 bases). Trimming took off 3 bases at V and 0 bases at J, with 12 bases between the two ends. CDR1 MNHEY and CDR2 SMNVEV come from the germline V gene (reference sequence). This CDR3 contains 15 residues. The CDR3: CASSFYSGSSYEQYF. The CDR3 DNA reads TGTGCCAGCAGTTTTTATAGCGGTAGCTCCTACGAGCAGTACTTC.

This clonotype was seen many times. V gene TRBV7-3 combines with J gene TRBJ2-1; TRBD1 agrees at 9 bases. The CDR3 is 17 residues long. V trimming: 5 bases; J trimming: 7 bases; junction bases outside the gene matches: 15. Germline loops: CDR1 SGHTA, CDR2 FQGTGA. CDR3 coding DNA: TGTGCCAGCAGCCAAAGCGGTAGGAACAGGGGGCGAAATGAGCAGTTCTTC. It is translated as CASSQSGRNRGRNEQFF.